These 22 T cell receptor beta chains originate from one sample sequenced in a study of T cells after yellow fever vaccination. TCRdb itself ran the 5' RACE reads through MiXCR, one entry per CDR3 protein. The repertoire holds a few hundred thousand distinct CDR3 sequences, with less than 9.5% as singletons. The sequencing used CD4+ T cells sorted from PBMCs, collected 5 days after the yellow fever booster vaccination. Receptors originate from a man younger than 35 who received the YFV17D yellow fever vaccine.

This clonotype was observed a handful of times. This chain connects TRBV7-2 to TRBJ2-5, with 10 bases fitting TRBD2. Per germline, CDR1 SGHTA and CDR2 FQGNSA. The CDR3 has 15 amino acids. V trimming: 7 bases; J trimming: 5 bases; junction bases outside the gene matches: 10. The CDR3 region is CASILSGGAGETQYF. CDR3 DNA sequence: TGTGCCAGCATCCTAAGCGGGGGGGCCGGGGAGACCCAGTACTTC. The variable domain in full, completed from reference TRBV7-2 and TRBJ2-5, reads GAGVSQSPSNKVTEKGKDVELRCDPISGHTALYWYRQSLGQGLEFLIYFQGNSAPDKSGLPSDRFSAERTGGSVSTLTIQRTQQEDSAVYLCASILSGGAGETQYFGPGTRLLVL.

This clonotype was counted a few times. This chain connects TRBV4-2 to TRBJ1-4; D remains unclear. Trimming removed 10 bases at V and 5 bases at J, with 26 bases between. The CDR3 length is 17 residues. Germline CDR1 reads LGHNA; CDR2 reads YNFKEQ. The CDR3 nucleotides read TGTGCCACCAAAGATAAGGAGACGGGTGCCGGGAATGAAAAACTGTTTTTT. Translating it yields CATKDKETGAGNEKLFF.

This clonotype was counted at least ten times. V is TRBV7-9 and J is TRBJ2-1; 8 bases line up with TRBD1. V shed 5 bases and J 9 bases; nucleotides not matched to a gene: 9. Germline CDR1 reads SEHNR; CDR2 reads FQNEAQ (reference sequence). The CDR3 totals 14 residues. This chain's CDR3 is CASSLWTGRGEQFF. The CDR3 bases are TGTGCCAGCAGCCTATGGACAGGGCGTGGTGAGCAGTTCTTC.

J is TRBJ1-1 and V is TRBV29-1; unclear D gene. Germline loops: CDR1 SQVTM, CDR2 ANQGSEA. The germline V and J ends were trimmed by 7 bases and 1 base, with 13 bases remaining between them. The CDR3 length is 13 residues. CDR3: CSGRVGSNTEAFF. The CDR3 region has the DNA TGCAGCGGAAGGGTCGGTTCGAACACTGAAGCTTTCTTT.

The table lists this clonotype with a few counts. This chain links TRBV7-3 with TRBJ2-7; 10 nucleotides agree with TRBD2. There are 15 residues in the CDR3. The germline gives CDR1 SGHTA, CDR2 FQGTGA. V trimming: 5 bases; J trimming: 5 bases; junction bases outside the gene matches: 9. CDR3 DNA sequence: TGTGCCAGCAGCCCTGAGCGGGGGGGCGGAAACGAGCAGTACTTC. Residues: CASSPERGGGNEQYF.

As to this clonotype: A much more abundant neighbour one base away suggests this may be a read error. The V gene is TRBV5-1, the J gene TRBJ2-3; no clear D gene. Germline CDR1 and CDR2: SGHRS and YFSETQ. This CDR3 spans 14 amino acids. CDR3 bases: TGCGCCAGCTGCTTGCGTGGAGGCACAGATACGCAGTATTTT. Amino acid sequence: CASCLRGGTDTQYF. The variable domain in full, completed from reference TRBV5-1 and TRBJ2-3, reads KAGVTQTPRYLIKTRGQQVTLSCSPISGHRSVSWYQQTPGQGLQFLFEYFSETQRNKGNFPGRFSGRQFSNSRSEMNVSTLELGDSALYLCASCLRGGTDTQYFGPGTRLTVL.

This clonotype came up a few times. The rearrangement links TRBV12-3 or TRBV12-4 to TRBJ1-5; TRBD1 might be the D (5 bases). The CDR3 runs 13 residues. V dropped 6 bases and J dropped 7 bases, with 13 bases sitting between them. CDR3 region: CASRPGTWQPQHF. Here the CDR3 DNA reads TGTGCCAGCAGACCTGGGACCTGGCAGCCCCAGCATTTT.

This clonotype came up a few times. The genes are TRBV5-1 and TRBJ2-3; 9 bases line up with TRBD1. After removal of 2 bases from V and 3 bases from J, the junction contained 7 bases not matched to a gene. The CDR3 is 16 amino acids. Per the germline V gene, CDR1 is SGHRS and CDR2 is YFSETQ. In nucleotides, the CDR3 is TGCGCCAGCAGCTTTGATCCGGGACAGGGAACAGATACGCAGTATTTT. It yields the protein CASSFDPGQGTDTQYF.

This clonotype was seen a few times. J is TRBJ2-5 and V is TRBV9; 7 nucleotides align to TRBD2. There are 16 residues in the CDR3. Germline V gene lookup returns CDR1 SGDLS and CDR2 YYNGEE. The V segment lost 2 bases and the J segment 5 bases; nucleotides outside the gene matches: 12. DNA of the CDR3: TGTGCCAGCAGCGTTCTTCACGGGGGGAGGGAGGAGACCCAGTACTTC. As protein: CASSVLHGGREETQYF.

The chain is built from TRBV20-1 and TRBJ2-2, with TRBD2 matching over 8 bases. The CDR3 length is 14 residues. V trimming: 1 base; J trimming: 7 bases; junction bases outside the gene matches: 5. Germline loops: CDR1 DFQATT, CDR2 SNEGSKA (reference sequence). This CDR3 reads CSARAGGLSGELFF. In DNA, the CDR3 is TGCAGTGCTAGAGCGGGGGGGTTGAGCGGGGAGCTGTTTTTT.

The chain couples TRBV15 to TRBJ2-2; D unresolved. This CDR3 region has 13 residues. Germline-derived CDR1 and CDR2 are LNHNV and YYDKDF (reference sequence). V was shortened by 0 bases and J by 7 bases, with 6 bases between the two germline ends. Here the CDR3 DNA reads TGTGCCACCAGCAGAGATCGGGTCGGGGAGCTGTTTTTT. Its translation: CATSRDRVGELFF.

Ten or more counts support this clonotype. The chain links TRBV20-1 to TRBJ2-1, with 7 bases fitting TRBD2. Germline V lookup: CDR1 DFQATT, CDR2 SNEGSKA (reference sequence). The V segment lost 2 bases and the J segment 8 bases; nucleotides outside the gene matches: 9. This CDR3 comprises 14 residues. For the CDR3, the DNA is TGCAGTGCTAGACCCCCCGGGGGGATCCATGAGCAGTTCTTC. It is translated as CSARPPGGIHEQFF.

The table lists this clonotype with a few counts. The V call is TRBV4-1, the J call TRBJ1-5; D not certain. The CDR3 runs 15 residues. The ends were cut back, 0 bases at V and 3 bases at J, with 9 bases in the middle. Germline-derived CDR1 and CDR2 are MGHRA and YSYEKL. CDR3 sequence (DNA): TGCGCCAGCAGCCAAGAGCGCAGCGCCAATCAGCCCCAGCATTTT. Amino acids: CASSQERSANQPQHF.

The J gene is TRBJ2-3, the V gene TRBV4-3; D is perhaps TRBD1 (6 bases). The CDR3 spans 15 residues. The V gene's germline CDR1 is LGHNA and CDR2 YSLEER. With 1 base removed from V and 5 bases from J, the gap between germline ends came to 13 bases. CDR3 in DNA: TGCGCCAGCAGCCAAGTATACAGGGTGGAAGATACGCAGTATTTT. It is translated as CASSQVYRVEDTQYF.

This clonotype showed up just once. Germline is not matched at one junction end, which may reflect a read error. The J gene is TRBJ1-3, the V gene TRBV10-3; D is uncertain. Germline-derived CDR1 and CDR2 are ENHRY and SYGVKD. The CDR3 is 16 amino acids. The CDR3 coding sequence is TGTGCCATCAGTGAGTACGACATTCACTCTGGAAACACCTTATATTTT. Amino acid sequence: CAISEYDIHSGNTLYF.

CDR3 nucleotide sequence: TGCAGTGCGGATCGACAGGGGGCGGATGAAAAACTGTTTTTT. Protein: CSADRQGADEKLFF. V is TRBV20-1 and J is TRBJ1-4, with TRBD1 matching over 10 bases. Germline assignment: CDR1 DFQATT and CDR2 SNEGSKA (reference sequence). This CDR3 has 14 residues. V lost 6 bases to trimming and J lost 6 bases; unmatched junction nucleotides: 7.

The genes are TRBV5-1 and TRBJ2-1; TRBD2 matches 10 bases. Germline lookup yields CDR1 SGHRS and CDR2 YFSETQ. The CDR3 covers 17 residues. The V segment lost 2 bases and the J segment 3 bases; nucleotides outside the gene matches: 8. The CDR3 nucleotides read TGCGCCAGCAGCTTAAGACCAGCGGGGGGGGACTACAATGAGCAGTTCTTC. It translates to CASSLRPAGGDYNEQFF. The full variable domain, with the rest looked up from reference TRBV5-1 and TRBJ2-1, is KAGVTQTPRYLIKTRGQQVTLSCSPISGHRSVSWYQQTPGQGLQFLFEYFSETQRNKGNFPGRFSGRQFSNSRSEMNVSTLELGDSALYLCASSLRPAGGDYNEQFFGPGTRLTVL.

A few counts support this clonotype. V and J are TRBV24-1 and TRBJ2-2; TRBD2 agrees at 7 bases. Per the germline V gene, CDR1 is KGHDR and CDR2 is SFDVKD. The CDR3 runs 16 residues. V shed 3 bases, J shed 7 bases, and the junction held 10 bases outside the gene matches. CDR3 in DNA: TGTGCCACCAGTGATAACGGTGGGACTATGAGCGGGGAGCTGTTTTTT. Its protein is CATSDNGGTMSGELFF.

The chain links TRBV6-5 to TRBJ1-6, with D perhaps matching TRBD1 (6 bases). Trimming removed 2 bases at V and 7 bases at J, with 12 bases between. The length of the CDR3 is 15 residues. The germline CDR1 and CDR2 sequences are MNHEY and SVGAGI. The CDR3 DNA sequence: TGTGCCAGCAGTTACGACTTCAGGGGAAATTCACCCCTCCACTTT. It yields the protein CASSYDFRGNSPLHF.

This clonotype was detected a few times. The V call is TRBV7-3, the J call TRBJ1-1; no definite D call. This CDR3 comprises 12 residues. CDR1 and CDR2 (germline): SGHTA, FQGTGA. The ends were cut back, 10 bases at V and 1 base at J, with 10 bases in the middle. CDR3 sequence: CATIIGNTEAFF. The CDR3 DNA sequence: TGTGCCACAATTATAGGGAACACTGAAGCTTTCTTT.

The V and J genes are TRBV4-3 and TRBJ2-7; possibly TRBD1 for D (6 bases). This CDR3 contains 14 residues. CDR1 is LGHNA and CDR2 is YSLEER in the germline V gene. Trimming stripped 4 bases from V and 6 bases from J, with 16 bases between. The CDR3 region is CASSLTGNGAEQYF. The CDR3 DNA reads TGCGCCAGCAGCCTAACAGGGAATGGAGCCGAGCAGTACTTC.

CDR3 bases: TGTGCCAGTAGTATTAGTCCGCCGGCCGGGGAGCTGTTTTTT. This codes for CASSISPPAGELFF. The rearrangement joins TRBV19 to TRBJ2-2, with D unresolved. Germline CDR1 reads LNHDA; CDR2 reads SQIVND (reference sequence). Trimming cost V 3 bases and J 6 bases, with 11 bases left between them. This CDR3 spans 14 amino acids. Full variable domain (outside the CDR3, taken from reference TRBV19 and TRBJ2-2): DGGITQSPKYLFRKEGQNVTLSCEQNLNHDAMYWYRQDPGQGLRLIYYSQIVNDFQKGDIAEGYSVSREKKESFPLTVTSAQKNPTAFYLCASSISPPAGELFFGEGSRLTVL.